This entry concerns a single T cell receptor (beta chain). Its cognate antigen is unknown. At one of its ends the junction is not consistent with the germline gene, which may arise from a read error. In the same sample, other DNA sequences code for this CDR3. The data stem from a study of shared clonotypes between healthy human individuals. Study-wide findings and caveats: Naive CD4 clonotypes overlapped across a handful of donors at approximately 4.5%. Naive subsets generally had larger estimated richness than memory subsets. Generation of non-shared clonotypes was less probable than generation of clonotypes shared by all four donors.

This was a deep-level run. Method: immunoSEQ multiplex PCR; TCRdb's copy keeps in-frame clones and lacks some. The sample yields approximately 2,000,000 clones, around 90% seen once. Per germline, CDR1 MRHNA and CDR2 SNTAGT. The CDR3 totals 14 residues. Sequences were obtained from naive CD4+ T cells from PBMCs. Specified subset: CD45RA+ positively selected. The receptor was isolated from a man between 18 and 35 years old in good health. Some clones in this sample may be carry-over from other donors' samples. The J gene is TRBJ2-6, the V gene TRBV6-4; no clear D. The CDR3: CASSDLAGANVLTF. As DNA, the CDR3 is TGTGCCAGCAGCGACTTGGCTGGGGCCAACGTCCTGACTTTC.